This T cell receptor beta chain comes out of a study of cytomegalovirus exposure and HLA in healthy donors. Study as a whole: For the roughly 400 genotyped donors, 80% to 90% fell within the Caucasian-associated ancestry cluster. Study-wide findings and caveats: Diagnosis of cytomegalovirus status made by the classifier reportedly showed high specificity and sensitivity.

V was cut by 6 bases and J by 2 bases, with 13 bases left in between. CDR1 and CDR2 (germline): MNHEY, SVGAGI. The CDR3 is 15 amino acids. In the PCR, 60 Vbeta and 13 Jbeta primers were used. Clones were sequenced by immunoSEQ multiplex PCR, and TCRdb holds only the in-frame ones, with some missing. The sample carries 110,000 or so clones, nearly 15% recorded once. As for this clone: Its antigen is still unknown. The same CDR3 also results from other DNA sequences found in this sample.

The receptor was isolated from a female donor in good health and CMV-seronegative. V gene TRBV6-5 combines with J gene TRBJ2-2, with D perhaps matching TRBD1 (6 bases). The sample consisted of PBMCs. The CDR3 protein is CASSLGQTNTGELFF. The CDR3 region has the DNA TGTGCCAGCAGCCTCGGACAGACTAACACCGGGGAGCTGTTTTTT.